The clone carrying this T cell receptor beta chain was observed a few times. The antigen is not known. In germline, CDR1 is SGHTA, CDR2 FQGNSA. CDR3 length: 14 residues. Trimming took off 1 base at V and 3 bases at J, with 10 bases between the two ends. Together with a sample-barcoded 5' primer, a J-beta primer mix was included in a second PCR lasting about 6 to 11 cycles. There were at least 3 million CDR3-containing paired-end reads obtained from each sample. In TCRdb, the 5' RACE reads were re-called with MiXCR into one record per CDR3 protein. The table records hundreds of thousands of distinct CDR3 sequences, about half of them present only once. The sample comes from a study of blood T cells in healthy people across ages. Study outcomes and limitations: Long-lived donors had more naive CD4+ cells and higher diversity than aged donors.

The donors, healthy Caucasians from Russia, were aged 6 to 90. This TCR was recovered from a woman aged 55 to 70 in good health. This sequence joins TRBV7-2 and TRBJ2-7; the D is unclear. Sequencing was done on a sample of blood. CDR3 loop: CASSLVLVYYEQYF. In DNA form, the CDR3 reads TGTGCCAGCAGCTTAGTTCTTGTTTACTACGAGCAGTACTTC.